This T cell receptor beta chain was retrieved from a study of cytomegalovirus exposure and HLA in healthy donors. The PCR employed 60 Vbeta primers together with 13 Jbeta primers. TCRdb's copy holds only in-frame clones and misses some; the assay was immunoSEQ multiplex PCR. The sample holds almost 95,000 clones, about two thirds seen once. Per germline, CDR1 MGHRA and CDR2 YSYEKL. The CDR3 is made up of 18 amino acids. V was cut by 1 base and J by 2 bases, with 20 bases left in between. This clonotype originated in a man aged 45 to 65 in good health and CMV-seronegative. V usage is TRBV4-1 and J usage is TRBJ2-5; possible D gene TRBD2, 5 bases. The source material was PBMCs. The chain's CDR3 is CASSQVFAKGRGQETQYF. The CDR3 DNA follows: TGCGCCAGCAGCCAAGTATTTGCGAAGGGTCGGGGTCAAGAGACCCAGTACTTC.